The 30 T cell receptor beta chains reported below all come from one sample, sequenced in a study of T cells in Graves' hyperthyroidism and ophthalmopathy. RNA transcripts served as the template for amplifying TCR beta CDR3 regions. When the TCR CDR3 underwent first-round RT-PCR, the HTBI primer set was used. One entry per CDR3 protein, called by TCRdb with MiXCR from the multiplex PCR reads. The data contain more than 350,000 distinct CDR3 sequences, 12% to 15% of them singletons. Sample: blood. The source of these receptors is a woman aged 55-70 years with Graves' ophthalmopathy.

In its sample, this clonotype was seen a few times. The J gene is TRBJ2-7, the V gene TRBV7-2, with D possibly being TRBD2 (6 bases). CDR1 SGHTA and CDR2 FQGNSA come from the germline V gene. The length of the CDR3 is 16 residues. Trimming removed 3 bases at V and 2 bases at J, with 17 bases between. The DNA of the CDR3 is TGTGCCAGCAGCTTGGATCCCGGGACTTCCACCTACGAGCAGTACTTC. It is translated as CASSLDPGTSTYEQYF.

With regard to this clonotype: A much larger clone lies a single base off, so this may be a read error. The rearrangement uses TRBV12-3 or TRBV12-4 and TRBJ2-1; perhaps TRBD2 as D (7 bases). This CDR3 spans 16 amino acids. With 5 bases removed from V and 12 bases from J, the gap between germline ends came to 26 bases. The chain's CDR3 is CASSPPGGPSTDGQFF. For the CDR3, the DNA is TGTGCCAGCAGTCCCCCCGGGGGGCCCTCGACCGATGGGCAGTTCTTC.

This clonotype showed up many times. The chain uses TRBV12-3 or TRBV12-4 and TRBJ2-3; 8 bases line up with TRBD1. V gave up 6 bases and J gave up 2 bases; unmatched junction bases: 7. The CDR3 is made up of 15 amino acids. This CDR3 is CASSIDRGLTDTQYF. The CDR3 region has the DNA TGTGCCAGCAGCATTGACAGGGGCCTCACAGATACGCAGTATTTT.

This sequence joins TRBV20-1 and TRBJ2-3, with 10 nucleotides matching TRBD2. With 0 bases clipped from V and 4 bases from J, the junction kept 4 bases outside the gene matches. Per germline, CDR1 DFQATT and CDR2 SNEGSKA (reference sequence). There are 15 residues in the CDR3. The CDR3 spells CSARDSGRSPDTQYF. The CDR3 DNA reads TGCAGTGCTAGAGATAGCGGGAGGAGCCCAGATACGCAGTATTTT.

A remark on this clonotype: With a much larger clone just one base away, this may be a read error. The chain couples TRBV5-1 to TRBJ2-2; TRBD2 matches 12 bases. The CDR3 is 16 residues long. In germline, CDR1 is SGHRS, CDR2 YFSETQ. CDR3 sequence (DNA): TGCGCCGGCAGCCCGCGACTAGCGGGAGTAACCGGGGAGCTGTTTTTT. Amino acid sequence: CAGSPRLAGVTGELFF.

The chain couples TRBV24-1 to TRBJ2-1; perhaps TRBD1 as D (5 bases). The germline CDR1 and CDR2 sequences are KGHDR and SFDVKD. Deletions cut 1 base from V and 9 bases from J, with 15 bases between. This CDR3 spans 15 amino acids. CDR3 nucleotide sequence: TGTGCCACCAGTGATTTCGATCCAGGGTTTGGTGAGCAGTTCTTC. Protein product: CATSDFDPGFGEQFF.

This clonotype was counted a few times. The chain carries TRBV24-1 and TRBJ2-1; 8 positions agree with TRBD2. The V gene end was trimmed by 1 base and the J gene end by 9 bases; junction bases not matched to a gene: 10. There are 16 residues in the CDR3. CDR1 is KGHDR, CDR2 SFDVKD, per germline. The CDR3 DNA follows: TGTGCCACCAGTGATTTAAACAGCGGGAGAAGAAGTGAGCAGTTCTTC. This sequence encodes CATSDLNSGRRSEQFF.

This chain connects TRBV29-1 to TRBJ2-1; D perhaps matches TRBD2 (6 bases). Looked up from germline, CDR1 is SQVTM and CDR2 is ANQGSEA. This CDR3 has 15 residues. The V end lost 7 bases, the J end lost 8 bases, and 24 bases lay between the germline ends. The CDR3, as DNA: TGCAGCGACCCGAAGGAACGGGGACTTGGGGATGAGCAGTTCTTC. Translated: CSDPKERGLGDEQFF.

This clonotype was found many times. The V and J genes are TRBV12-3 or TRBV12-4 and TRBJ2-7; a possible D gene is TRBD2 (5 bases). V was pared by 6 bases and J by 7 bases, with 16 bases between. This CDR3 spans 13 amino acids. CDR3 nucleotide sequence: TGTGCCAGCAGAAGAGGTCTTCGCGGGGAGCAGTACTTC. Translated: CASRRGLRGEQYF.

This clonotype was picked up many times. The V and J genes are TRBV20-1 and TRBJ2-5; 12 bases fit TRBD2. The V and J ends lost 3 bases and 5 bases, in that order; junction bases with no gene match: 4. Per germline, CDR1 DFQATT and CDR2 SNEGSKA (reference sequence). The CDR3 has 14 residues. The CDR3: CSASPLAGGETQYF. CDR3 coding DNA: TGCAGTGCTAGCCCGCTAGCGGGAGGGGAGACCCAGTACTTC.

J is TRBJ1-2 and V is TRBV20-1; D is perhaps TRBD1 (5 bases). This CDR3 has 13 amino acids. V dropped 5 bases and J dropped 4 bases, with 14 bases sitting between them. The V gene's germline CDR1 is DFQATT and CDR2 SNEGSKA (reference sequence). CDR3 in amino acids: CSAHTGTRYGYTF. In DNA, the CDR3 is TGCAGTGCTCATACCGGGACCCGCTATGGCTACACCTTC.

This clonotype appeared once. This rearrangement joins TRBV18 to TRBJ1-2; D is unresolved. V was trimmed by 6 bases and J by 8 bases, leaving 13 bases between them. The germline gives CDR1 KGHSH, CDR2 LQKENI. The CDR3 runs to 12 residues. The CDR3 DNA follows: TGTGCCAGCTCCCCCTCGGGAGTCGGCTACACCTTC. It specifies CASSPSGVGYTF. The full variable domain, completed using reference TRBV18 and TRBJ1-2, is NAGVMQNPRHLVRRRGQEARLRCSPMKGHSHVYWYRQLPEEGLKFMVYLQKENIIDESGMPKERFSAEFPKEGPSILRIQQVVRGDSAAYFCASSPSGVGYTFGSGTRLTVV.

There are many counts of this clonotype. CDR3 sequence: CSAERLGAHEQYF. The CDR3 bases are TGCAGTGCTGAACGGTTGGGGGCCCACGAGCAGTACTTC. This sequence joins TRBV20-1 and TRBJ2-7; weak D call: TRBD1 (6 bases). V dropped 5 bases and J dropped 5 bases, with 16 bases sitting between them. The CDR3 spans 13 residues. In germline, CDR1 is DFQATT, CDR2 SNEGSKA (reference sequence).

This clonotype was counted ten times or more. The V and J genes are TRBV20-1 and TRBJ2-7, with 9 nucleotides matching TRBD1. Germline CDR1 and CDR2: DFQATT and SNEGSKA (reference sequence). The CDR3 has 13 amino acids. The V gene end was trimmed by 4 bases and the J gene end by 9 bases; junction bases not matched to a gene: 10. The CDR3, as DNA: TGCAGTGCTAACGTACAGGGGGCGTTTTGGCAGTACTTC. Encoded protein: CSANVQGAFWQYF.

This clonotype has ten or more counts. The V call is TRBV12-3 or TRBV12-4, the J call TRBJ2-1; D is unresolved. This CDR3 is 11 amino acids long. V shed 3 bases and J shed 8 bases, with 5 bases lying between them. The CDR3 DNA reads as TGTGCCAGCAGTTTTAGTGATGAGCAGTTCTTC. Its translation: CASSFSDEQFF.

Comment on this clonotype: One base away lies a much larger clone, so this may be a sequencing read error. The CDR3: CASSPGRNNEQLF. For the CDR3, the DNA is TGTGCCAGCTCACCAGGACGGAACAATGAGCAGCTCTTC. The gene calls are TRBV18 and TRBJ2-1; D is unresolved. The CDR3 is 13 amino acids. Looked up from germline, CDR1 is KGHSH and CDR2 is LQKENI.

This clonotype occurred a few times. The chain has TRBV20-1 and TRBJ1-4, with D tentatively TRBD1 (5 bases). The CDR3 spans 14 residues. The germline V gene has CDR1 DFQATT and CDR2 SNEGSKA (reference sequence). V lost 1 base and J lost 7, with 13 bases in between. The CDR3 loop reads CSARGRGVFEKLFF. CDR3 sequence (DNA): TGCAGTGCTAGAGGGAGGGGAGTTTTTGAAAAACTGTTTTTT.

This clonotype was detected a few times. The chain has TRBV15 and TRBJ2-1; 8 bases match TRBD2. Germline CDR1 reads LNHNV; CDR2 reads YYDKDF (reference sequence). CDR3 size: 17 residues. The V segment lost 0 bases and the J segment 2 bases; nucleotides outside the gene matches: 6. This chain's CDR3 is CATSRDLPGGPYNEQFF. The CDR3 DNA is TGTGCCACCAGCAGAGATCTCCCGGGAGGGCCCTACAATGAGCAGTTCTTC.

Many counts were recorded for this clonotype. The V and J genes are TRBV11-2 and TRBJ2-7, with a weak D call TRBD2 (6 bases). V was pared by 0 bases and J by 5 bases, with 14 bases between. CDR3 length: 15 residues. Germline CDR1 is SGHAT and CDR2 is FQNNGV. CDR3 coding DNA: TGTGCCAGCAGCTTAGATCTGCCAGGAGGGAACGAGCAGTACTTC. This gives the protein CASSLDLPGGNEQYF. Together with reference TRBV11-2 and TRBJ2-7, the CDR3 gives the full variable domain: EAGVAQSPRYKIIEKRQSVAFWCNPISGHATLYWYQQILGQGPKLLIQFQNNGVVDDSQLPKDRFSAERLKGVDSTLKIQPAKLEDSAVYLCASSLDLPGGNEQYFGPGTRLTVT.

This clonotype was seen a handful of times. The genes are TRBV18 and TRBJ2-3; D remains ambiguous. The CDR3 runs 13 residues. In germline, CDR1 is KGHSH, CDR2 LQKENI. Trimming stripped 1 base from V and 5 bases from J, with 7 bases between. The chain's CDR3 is CASSPQGGDTQYF. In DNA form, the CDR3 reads TGTGCCAGCTCACCACAGGGTGGAGATACGCAGTATTTT. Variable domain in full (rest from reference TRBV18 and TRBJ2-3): NAGVMQNPRHLVRRRGQEARLRCSPMKGHSHVYWYRQLPEEGLKFMVYLQKENIIDESGMPKERFSAEFPKEGPSILRIQQVVRGDSAAYFCASSPQGGDTQYFGPGTRLTVL.

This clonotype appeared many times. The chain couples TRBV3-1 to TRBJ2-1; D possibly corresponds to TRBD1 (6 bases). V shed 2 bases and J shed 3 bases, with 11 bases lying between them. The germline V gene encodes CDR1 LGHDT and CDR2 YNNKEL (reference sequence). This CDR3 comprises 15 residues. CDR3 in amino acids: CASSQMGDNYNEQFF. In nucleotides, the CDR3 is TGTGCCAGCAGCCAAATGGGGGACAACTACAATGAGCAGTTCTTC.

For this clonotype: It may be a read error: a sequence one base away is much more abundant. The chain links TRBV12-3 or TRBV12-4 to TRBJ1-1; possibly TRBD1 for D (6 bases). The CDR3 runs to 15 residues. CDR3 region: CASRVGGQTNTGAFF. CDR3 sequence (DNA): TGTGCCAGCAGGGTCGGGGGGCAGACGAACACTGGAGCTTTCTTT.

The CDR3 nucleotides read TGTGCCAGTAGTATGCAGAAGGGAAACATTCAGTACTTC. The encoded protein is CASSMQKGNIQYF. The chain links TRBV19 to TRBJ2-4; D call uncertain. Germline lookup yields CDR1 LNHDA and CDR2 SQIVND (reference sequence). The CDR3 is 13 amino acids. With 3 bases removed from V and 6 bases from J, the gap between germline ends came to 9 bases.

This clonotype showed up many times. The CDR3, as DNA: TGTGCCACCAGCAGAGATATTAGCGGAGGGAATGAGCAGTTCTTC. Amino acids: CATSRDISGGNEQFF. The J gene is TRBJ2-1, the V gene TRBV15, with a tentative D call TRBD2 (6 bases). This CDR3 region has 15 residues. V gave up 0 bases and J gave up 7 bases, with 13 bases separating them. Germline CDR1 is LNHNV and CDR2 is YYDKDF (reference sequence).

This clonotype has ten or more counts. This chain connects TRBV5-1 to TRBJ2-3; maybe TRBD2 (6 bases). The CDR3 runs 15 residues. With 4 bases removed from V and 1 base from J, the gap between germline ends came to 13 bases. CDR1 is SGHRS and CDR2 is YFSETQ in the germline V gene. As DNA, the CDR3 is TGCGCCAGCAGCGGGGGGAGTTTCGGCACAGATACGCAGTATTTT. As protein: CASSGGSFGTDTQYF.

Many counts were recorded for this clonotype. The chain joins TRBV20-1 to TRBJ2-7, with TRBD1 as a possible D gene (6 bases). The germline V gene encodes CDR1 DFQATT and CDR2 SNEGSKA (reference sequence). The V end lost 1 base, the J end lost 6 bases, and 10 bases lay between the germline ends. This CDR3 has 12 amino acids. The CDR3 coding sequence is TGCAGTGCTAGAGTAAAAGGGGGCGAGCAGTACTTC. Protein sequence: CSARVKGGEQYF.

CDR3 sequence reads: CASSLKGGPNQPQHF. The CDR3 region has the DNA TGTGCCAGCAGCCTGAAAGGGGGCCCCAATCAGCCCCAGCATTTT. This chain connects TRBV5-8 to TRBJ1-5; 7 bases are a match to TRBD1. Germline CDR1 reads SGHTS; CDR2 reads YDEGEE. J was trimmed by 3 bases and V by 4 bases; bases with no gene match: 7. There are 15 residues in the CDR3.

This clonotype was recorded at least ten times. This CDR3 reads CSGAGREGRETQYF. As DNA, the CDR3 is TGCAGCGGCGCGGGGCGGGAGGGCCGAGAGACCCAGTACTTC. The chain combines TRBV20-1 with TRBJ2-5; 9 nucleotides match TRBD2. The CDR3 length is 14 residues. From germline, CDR1 is DFQATT and CDR2 SNEGSKA (reference sequence).

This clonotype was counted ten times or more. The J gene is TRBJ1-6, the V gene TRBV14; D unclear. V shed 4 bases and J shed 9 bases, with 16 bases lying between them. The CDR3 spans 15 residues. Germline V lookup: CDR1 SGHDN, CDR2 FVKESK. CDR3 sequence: CASSLGGLGSSPLHF. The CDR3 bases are TGTGCCAGCAGCCTCGGAGGCCTAGGCAGTTCACCCCTCCACTTT.

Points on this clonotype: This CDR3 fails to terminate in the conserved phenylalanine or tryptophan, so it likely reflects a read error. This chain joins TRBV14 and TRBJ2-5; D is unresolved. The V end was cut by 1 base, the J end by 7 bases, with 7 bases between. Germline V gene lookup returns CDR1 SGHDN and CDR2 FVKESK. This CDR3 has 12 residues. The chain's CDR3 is CASSQVGGTQYI. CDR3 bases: TGTGCCAGCAGCCAAGTCGGCGGGACCCAGTACATC.